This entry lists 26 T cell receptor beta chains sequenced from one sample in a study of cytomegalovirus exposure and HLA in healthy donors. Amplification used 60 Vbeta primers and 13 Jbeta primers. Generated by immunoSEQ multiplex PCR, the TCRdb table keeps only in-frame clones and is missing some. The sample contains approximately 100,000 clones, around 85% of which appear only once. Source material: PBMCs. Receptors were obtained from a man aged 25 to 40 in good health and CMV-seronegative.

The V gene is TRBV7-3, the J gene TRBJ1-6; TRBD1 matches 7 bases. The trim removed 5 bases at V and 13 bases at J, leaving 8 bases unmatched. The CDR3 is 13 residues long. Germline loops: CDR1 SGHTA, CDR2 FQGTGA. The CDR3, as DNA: TGTGCCAGCAGCGAGGGACAGAATACCCCCCTCCACTTT. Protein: CASSEGQNTPLHF.

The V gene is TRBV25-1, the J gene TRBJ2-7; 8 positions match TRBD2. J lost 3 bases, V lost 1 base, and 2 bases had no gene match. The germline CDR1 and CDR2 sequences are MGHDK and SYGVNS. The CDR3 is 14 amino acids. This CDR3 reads CASSESAGVYEQYF. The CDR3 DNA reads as TGTGCCAGCAGTGAATCAGCGGGAGTCTACGAGCAGTACTTC.

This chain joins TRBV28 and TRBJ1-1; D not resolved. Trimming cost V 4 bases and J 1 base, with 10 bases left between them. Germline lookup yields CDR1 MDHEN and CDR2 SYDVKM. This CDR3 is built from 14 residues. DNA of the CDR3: TGTGCCAGCAGTTCGGGAGGACCGAACACTGAAGCTTTCTTT. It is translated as CASSSGGPNTEAFF.

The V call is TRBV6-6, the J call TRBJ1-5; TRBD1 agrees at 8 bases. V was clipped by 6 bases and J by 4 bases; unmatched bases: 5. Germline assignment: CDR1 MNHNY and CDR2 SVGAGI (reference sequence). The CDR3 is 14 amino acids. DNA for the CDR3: TGTGCCAGCAGGGAACAGGGGGTGAATCAGCCCCAGCATTTT. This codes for CASREQGVNQPQHF.

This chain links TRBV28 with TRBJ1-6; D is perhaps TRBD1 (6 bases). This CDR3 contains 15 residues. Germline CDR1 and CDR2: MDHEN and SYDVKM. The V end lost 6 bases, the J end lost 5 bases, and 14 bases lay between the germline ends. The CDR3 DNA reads TGTGCCAGCAGCCTCAGGGGTTCCGATAATTCACCCCTCCACTTT. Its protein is CASSLRGSDNSPLHF.

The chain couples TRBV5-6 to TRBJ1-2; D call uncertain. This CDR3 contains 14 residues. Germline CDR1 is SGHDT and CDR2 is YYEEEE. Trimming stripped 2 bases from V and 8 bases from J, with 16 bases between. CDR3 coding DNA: TGTGCCAGCAGCTTCGCTACAGCTTCCTCGGGCTACACCTTC. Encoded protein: CASSFATASSGYTF.

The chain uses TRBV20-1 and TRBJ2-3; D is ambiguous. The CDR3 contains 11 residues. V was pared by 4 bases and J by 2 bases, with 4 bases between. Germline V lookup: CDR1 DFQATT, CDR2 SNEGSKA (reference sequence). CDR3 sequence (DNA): TGCAGTGCTACCCTCACAGATACGCAGTATTTT. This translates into CSATLTDTQYF.

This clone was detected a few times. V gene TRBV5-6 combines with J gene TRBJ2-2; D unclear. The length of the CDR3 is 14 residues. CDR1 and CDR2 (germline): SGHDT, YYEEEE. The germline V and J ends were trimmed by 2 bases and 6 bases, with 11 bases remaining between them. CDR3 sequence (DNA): TGTGCCAGCAGCTTTAGAAGATTATCCGGGGAGCTGTTTTTT. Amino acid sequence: CASSFRRLSGELFF.

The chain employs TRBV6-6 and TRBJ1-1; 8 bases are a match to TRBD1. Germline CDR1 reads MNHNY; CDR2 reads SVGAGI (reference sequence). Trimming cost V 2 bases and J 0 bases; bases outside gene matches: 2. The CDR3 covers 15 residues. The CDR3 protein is CASSYRTGMNTEAFF. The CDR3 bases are TGTGCCAGCAGTTACCGGACAGGGATGAACACTGAAGCTTTCTTT.

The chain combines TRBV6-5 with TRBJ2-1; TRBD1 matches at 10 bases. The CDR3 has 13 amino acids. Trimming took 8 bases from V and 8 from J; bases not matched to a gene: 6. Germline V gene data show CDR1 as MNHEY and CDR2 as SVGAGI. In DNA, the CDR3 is TGTGCCAGCCGGGACAGGGGTTTCGATGAGCAGTTCTTC. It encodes CASRDRGFDEQFF.

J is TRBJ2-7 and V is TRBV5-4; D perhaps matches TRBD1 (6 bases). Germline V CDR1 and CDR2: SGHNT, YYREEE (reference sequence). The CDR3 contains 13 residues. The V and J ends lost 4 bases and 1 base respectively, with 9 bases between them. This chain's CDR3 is CASSLGQSYEQYF. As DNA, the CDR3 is TGTGCCAGCAGCCTAGGACAGTCCTACGAGCAGTACTTC.

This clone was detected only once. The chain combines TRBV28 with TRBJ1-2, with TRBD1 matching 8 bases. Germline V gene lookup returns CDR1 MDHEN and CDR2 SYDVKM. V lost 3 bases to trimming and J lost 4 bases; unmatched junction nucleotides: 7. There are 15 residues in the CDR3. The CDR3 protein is CASSLPQGASYGYTF. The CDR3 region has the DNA TGTGCCAGCAGTTTGCCCCAGGGGGCCTCCTATGGCTACACCTTC.

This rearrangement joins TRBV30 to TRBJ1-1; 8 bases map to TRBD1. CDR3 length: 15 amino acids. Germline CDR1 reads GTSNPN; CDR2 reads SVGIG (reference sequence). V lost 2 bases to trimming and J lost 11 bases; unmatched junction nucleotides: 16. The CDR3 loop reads CAWSLAGGGGQSAFF. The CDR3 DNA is TGTGCCTGGAGTCTCGCAGGGGGCGGGGGTCAGAGTGCTTTCTTT. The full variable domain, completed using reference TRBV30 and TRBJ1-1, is SQTIHQWPATLVQPVGSPLSLECTVEGTSNPNLYWYRQAAGRGLQLLFYSVGIGQISSEVPQNLSASRPQDRQFILSSKKLLLSDSGFYLCAWSLAGGGGQSAFFGQGTRLTVV.

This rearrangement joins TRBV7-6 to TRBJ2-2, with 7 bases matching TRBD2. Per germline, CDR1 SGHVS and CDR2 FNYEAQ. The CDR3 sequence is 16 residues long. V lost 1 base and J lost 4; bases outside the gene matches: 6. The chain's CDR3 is CASSLVGGGSTGELFF. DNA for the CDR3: TGTGCCAGCAGCTTAGTGGGCGGGGGTAGCACCGGGGAGCTGTTTTTT.

This CDR3 is CASSLESSGSSISYNEQFF. As DNA, the CDR3 is TGTGCCAGCAGCTTAGAGTCTAGCGGAAGTTCCATCTCCTACAATGAGCAGTTCTTC. The chain carries TRBV7-2 and TRBJ2-1; 7 bases are a match to TRBD2. CDR3 length: 19 residues. Germline V gives CDR1 SGHTA, CDR2 FQGNSA. Unmatched junction bases numbered 12, after V lost 1 base and J lost 0 bases.

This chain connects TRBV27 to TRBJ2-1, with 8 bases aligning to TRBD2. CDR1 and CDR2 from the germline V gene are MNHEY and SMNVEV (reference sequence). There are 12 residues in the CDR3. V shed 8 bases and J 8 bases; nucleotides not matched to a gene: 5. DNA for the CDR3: TGTGCCAGCGGACTAGCCATCGATGAGCAGTTCTTC. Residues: CASGLAIDEQFF.

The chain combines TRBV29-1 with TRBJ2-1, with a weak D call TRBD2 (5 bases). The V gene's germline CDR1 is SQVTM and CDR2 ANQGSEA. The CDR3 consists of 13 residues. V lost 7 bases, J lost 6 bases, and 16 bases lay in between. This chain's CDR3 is CSGSGRGPNEQFF. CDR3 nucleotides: TGCAGCGGAAGCGGACGAGGGCCCAATGAGCAGTTCTTC.

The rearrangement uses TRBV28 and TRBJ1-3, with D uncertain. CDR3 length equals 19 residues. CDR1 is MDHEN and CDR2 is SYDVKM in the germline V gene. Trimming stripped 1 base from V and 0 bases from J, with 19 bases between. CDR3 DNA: TGTGCCAGCAGTTTATCCCGACACTCAAGGTATCCCTCTGGAAACACCATATATTTT. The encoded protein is CASSLSRHSRYPSGNTIYF.

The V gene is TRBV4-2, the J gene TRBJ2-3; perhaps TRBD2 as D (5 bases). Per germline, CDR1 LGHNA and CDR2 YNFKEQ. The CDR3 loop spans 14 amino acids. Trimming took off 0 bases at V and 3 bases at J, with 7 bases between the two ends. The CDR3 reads CASSQERGTDTQYF. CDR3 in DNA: TGTGCCAGCAGCCAAGAGAGAGGGACAGATACGCAGTATTTT.

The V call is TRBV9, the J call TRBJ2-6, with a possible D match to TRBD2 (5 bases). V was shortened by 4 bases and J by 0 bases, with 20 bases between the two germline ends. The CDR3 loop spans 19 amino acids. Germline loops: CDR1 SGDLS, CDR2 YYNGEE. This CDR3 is CASSIPVAFPSSGANVLTF. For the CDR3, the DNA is TGTGCCAGCAGCATCCCTGTAGCGTTTCCCAGCTCTGGGGCCAACGTCCTGACTTTC. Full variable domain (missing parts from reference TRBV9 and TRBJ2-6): DSGVTQTPKHLITATGQRVTLRCSPRSGDLSVYWYQQSLDQGLQFLIQYYNGEERAKGNILERFSAQQFPDLHSELNLSSLELGDSALYFCASSIPVAFPSSGANVLTFGAGSRLTVL.

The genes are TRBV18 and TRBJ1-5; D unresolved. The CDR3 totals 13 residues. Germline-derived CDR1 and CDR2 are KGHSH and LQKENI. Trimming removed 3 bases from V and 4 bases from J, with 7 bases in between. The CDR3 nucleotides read TGTGCCAGCTCACCGGCCATTAATCAGCCCCAGCATTTT. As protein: CASSPAINQPQHF. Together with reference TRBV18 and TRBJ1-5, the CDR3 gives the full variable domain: NAGVMQNPRHLVRRRGQEARLRCSPMKGHSHVYWYRQLPEEGLKFMVYLQKENIIDESGMPKERFSAEFPKEGPSILRIQQVVRGDSAAYFCASSPAINQPQHFGDGTRLSIL.

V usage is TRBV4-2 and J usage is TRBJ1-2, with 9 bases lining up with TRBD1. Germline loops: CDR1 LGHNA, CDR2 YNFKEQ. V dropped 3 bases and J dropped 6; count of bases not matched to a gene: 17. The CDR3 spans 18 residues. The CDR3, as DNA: TGTGCCAGCAGCCAGTCTTACTTTCCGGGACAGGGCGGGGATGGCTACACCTTC. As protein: CASSQSYFPGQGGDGYTF.

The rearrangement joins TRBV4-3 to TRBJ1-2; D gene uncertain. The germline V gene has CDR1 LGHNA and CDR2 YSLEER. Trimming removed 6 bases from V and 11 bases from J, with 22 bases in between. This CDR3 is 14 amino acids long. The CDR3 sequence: CASSHRDPFMGYTF. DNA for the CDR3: TGCGCCAGCAGTCACCGGGATCCCTTTATGGGGTACACCTTC.

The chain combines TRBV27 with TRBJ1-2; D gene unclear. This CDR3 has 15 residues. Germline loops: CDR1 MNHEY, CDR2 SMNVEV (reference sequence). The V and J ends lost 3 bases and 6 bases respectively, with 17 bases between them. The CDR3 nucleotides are TGTGCCAGCAGTTTGGAGGCATGGCTTGGGCATGGCTACACCTTC. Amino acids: CASSLEAWLGHGYTF.

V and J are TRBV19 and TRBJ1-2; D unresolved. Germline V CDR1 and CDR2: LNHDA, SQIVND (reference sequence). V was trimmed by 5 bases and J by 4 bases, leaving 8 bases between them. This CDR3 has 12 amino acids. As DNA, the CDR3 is TGTGCCAGTAGTCCCAAGAGCTATGGCTACACCTTC. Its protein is CASSPKSYGYTF.

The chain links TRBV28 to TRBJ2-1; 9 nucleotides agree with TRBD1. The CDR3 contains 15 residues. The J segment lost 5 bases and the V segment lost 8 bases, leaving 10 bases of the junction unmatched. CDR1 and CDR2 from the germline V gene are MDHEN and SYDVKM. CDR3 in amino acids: CASGRAGQGHNEQFF. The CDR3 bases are TGTGCCAGCGGGCGGGCGGGACAGGGACACAATGAGCAGTTCTTC.